The 30 T cell receptor beta chains reported below all come from one sample, sequenced in a study of blood T cell repertoires in COVID-19. Sequencing was performed with immunoSEQ multiplex PCR; in TCRdb, only in-frame clones are kept and a portion is missing. The data contain about 220,000 clones, 80% to 90% of them singletons. The specimen was peripheral blood. These receptors all come from a woman aged 60-70 years who had recovered from COVID-19.

The sample holds one count of this clone. V gene TRBV6-5 combines with J gene TRBJ1-2, with D hard to call. Germline V gene sequence: CDR1 MNHEY, CDR2 SVGAGI. Between the trimmed V and J ends, which lost 7 bases and 0 bases, there was a span of 9 bases. CDR3 size: 13 residues. Here the CDR3 DNA reads TGTGCCAGCAAGCGGCTAGCTAACTATGGCTACACCTTC. Its translation: CASKRLANYGYTF.

This clone has a count of ten or more. V usage is TRBV4-3 and J usage is TRBJ2-2; 9 nucleotides line up with TRBD1. The V gene end was trimmed by 0 bases and the J gene end by 3 bases; junction bases not matched to a gene: 11. Germline-derived CDR1 and CDR2 are LGHNA and YSLEER. This CDR3 is 19 amino acids long. The DNA for the CDR3 is TGCGCCAGCAGCCAAGAATGGAGCGCCGGGACAGGGTACACCGGGGAGCTGTTTTTT. It yields the protein CASSQEWSAGTGYTGELFF.

The CDR3, as DNA: TGTGCCAGCAGCTTAAATACAGGGGATGAAAAACTGTTTTTT. This encodes CASSLNTGDEKLFF. The gene calls are TRBV13 and TRBJ1-4; 7 bases line up with TRBD1. After removal of 2 bases from V and 6 bases from J, the junction contained 3 bases not matched to a gene. Germline V gene lookup returns CDR1 PRHDT and CDR2 FYEKMQ (reference sequence). This CDR3 is built from 14 residues.

The chain recombines TRBV27 with TRBJ2-7; D is unresolved. V lost 5 bases and J lost 2, with 13 bases in between. The CDR3 loop spans 14 amino acids. Germline lookup yields CDR1 MNHEY and CDR2 SMNVEV (reference sequence). Written as DNA, the CDR3 is TGTGCCAGCAGTGACATGCGACACACCTACGAGCAGTACTTC. It translates to CASSDMRHTYEQYF.

The V and J genes are TRBV6-2 or TRBV6-3 and TRBJ1-2, with TRBD1 as a possible D gene (5 bases). Trimming cost V 3 bases and J 4 bases, with 12 bases left between them. Per the germline V gene, CDR1 is MNHEY and CDR2 is SVGEGT. The CDR3 spans 14 residues. The CDR3 here is CASSYRGQGYGYTF. CDR3 bases: TGTGCCAGCAGTTATAGGGGCCAAGGCTATGGCTACACCTTC.

The CDR3 loop is CASSSGDNRIGGYTF. DNA of the CDR3: TGTGCCAGCAGTTCTGGCGATAACAGAATTGGTGGCTACACCTTC. The chain has TRBV6-2 or TRBV6-3 and TRBJ1-2, with D hard to call. The CDR3 is 15 amino acids. Germline values: CDR1 MNHEY, CDR2 SVGEGT. Between the trimmed V and J ends, which lost 4 bases and 7 bases, there was a span of 19 bases.

V usage is TRBV6-6 and J usage is TRBJ2-7; D is perhaps TRBD1 (5 bases). Germline values: CDR1 MNHNY, CDR2 SVGAGI (reference sequence). The CDR3 has 15 amino acids. Trimming removed 0 bases from V and 3 bases from J, with 12 bases in between. CDR3 nucleotide sequence: TGTGCCAGCAGTTACTCGCTGGGCCAGGGCTACGAGCAGTACTTC. It codes for CASSYSLGQGYEQYF.

V gene TRBV9 combines with J gene TRBJ1-2; 10 bases are a match to TRBD1. In germline, CDR1 is SGDLS, CDR2 YYNGEE. The CDR3 covers 15 residues. J gave up 5 bases and V 3 bases, and 7 bases lay outside the gene matches. The CDR3 here is CASSALGTGAYGYTF. In DNA, the CDR3 is TGTGCCAGCAGCGCCTTAGGGACAGGGGCATATGGCTACACCTTC.

Written as DNA, the CDR3 is TGTGCCAGCAGTTCCCGGTCGGAGACCCAGTACTTC. It specifies CASSSRSETQYF. The V gene is TRBV6-5, the J gene TRBJ2-5; D uncertain. Trimming cost V 4 bases and J 5 bases, with 8 bases left between them. The CDR3 length is 12 residues. CDR1 MNHEY and CDR2 SVGAGI come from the germline V gene.

This clone was seen just once. V and J are TRBV3-1 (or the pseudogene TRBV3-2) and TRBJ1-2; 7 bases fit TRBD1. Germline CDR1 reads LGHDT; CDR2 reads YNNKEL (reference sequence). This CDR3 is built from 14 residues. Trimming at V came to 6 bases and at J to 4 bases, leaving 8 bases not matched to a gene. The CDR3 DNA sequence: TGTGCCAGCAGTCTAGGGGGCTGGGGCTATGGCTACACCTTC. It codes for CASSLGGWGYGYTF.

The rearrangement links TRBV7-9 to TRBJ1-1, with D possibly matching TRBD1 (6 bases). CDR1 and CDR2 from the germline V gene are SEHNR and FQNEAQ (reference sequence). The CDR3 loop spans 13 amino acids. Deletions cut 1 base from V and 7 bases from J, with 10 bases between. CDR3 nucleotide sequence: TGTGCCAGCAGCTTAGAACAGGGCGATGAAGCTTTCTTT. It codes for CASSLEQGDEAFF.

This sequence joins TRBV29-1 and TRBJ1-5, with TRBD1 as a possible D gene (5 bases). Germline V CDR1 and CDR2: SQVTM, ANQGSEA. The CDR3 sequence is 12 residues long. V lost 3 bases and J lost 9, with 12 bases in between. This CDR3 reads CSVELAGGPQHF. The DNA of the CDR3 is TGCAGCGTTGAGTTGGCGGGGGGGCCCCAGCATTTT.

The rearrangement joins TRBV7-9 to TRBJ2-7, with 10 bases matching TRBD1. The CDR3 runs to 15 residues. V lost 1 base, J lost 2 bases, and 2 bases stayed unmatched. Germline CDR1 reads SEHNR; CDR2 reads FQNEAQ (reference sequence). This CDR3 reads CASSLDGQGAYEQYF. CDR3 sequence (DNA): TGTGCCAGCAGCTTAGACGGACAGGGGGCCTACGAGCAGTACTTC.

The gene calls are TRBV6-5 and TRBJ2-3; D gene unclear. The CDR3 extends over 12 amino acids. Trimming took off 7 bases at V and 1 base at J, with 6 bases between the two ends. The germline V gene encodes CDR1 MNHEY and CDR2 SVGAGI. DNA of the CDR3: TGTGCCAGCACCCCAGGCACAGATACGCAGTATTTT. This sequence encodes CASTPGTDTQYF.

The chain links TRBV7-2 to TRBJ2-3; 8 bases map to TRBD2. There are 14 residues in the CDR3. V was clipped by 7 bases and J by 4 bases; unmatched bases: 7. In germline, CDR1 is SGHTA, CDR2 FQGNSA. CDR3 region: CASTRGGPSDTQYF. The CDR3 nucleotides are TGTGCCAGCACCCGGGGGGGGCCATCAGATACGCAGTATTTT.

This chain connects TRBV9 to TRBJ2-7; TRBD2 matches 13 bases. Looked up from germline, CDR1 is SGDLS and CDR2 is YYNGEE. The CDR3 is 16 amino acids. V was pared by 3 bases and J by 1 base, with 4 bases of the junction left unmatched. CDR3 bases: TGTGCCAGCAGCGCGACTAGCGGGGGGAAATCCTACGAGCAGTACTTC. It translates to CASSATSGGKSYEQYF.

The genes are TRBV15 and TRBJ2-1, with TRBD1 identical over 10 bases. V lost 3 bases, J lost 2 bases, and 4 bases stayed unmatched. In germline, CDR1 is LNHNV, CDR2 YYDKDF (reference sequence). This CDR3 has 16 residues. The CDR3 DNA reads as TGTGCCACCAGCAGCCTGGACAGGGGGGCCTACAATGAGCAGTTCTTC. It yields the protein CATSSLDRGAYNEQFF.

This chain connects TRBV6-5 to TRBJ2-7; TRBD1 agrees at 7 bases. The CDR3 loop spans 15 amino acids. Germline V gives CDR1 MNHEY, CDR2 SVGAGI. The J segment lost 1 base and the V segment lost 6 bases, leaving 9 bases of the junction unmatched. This CDR3 reads CASRLTGTDSYEQYF. The CDR3 nucleotides are TGTGCCAGCAGGCTTACCGGGACAGATTCCTACGAGCAGTACTTC.

The CDR3 loop reads CASSPVGAGAAYEQYF. The CDR3 DNA sequence: TGTGCCAGCAGCCCAGTCGGTGCGGGGGCCGCCTACGAGCAGTACTTC. This chain joins TRBV6-6 and TRBJ2-7; maybe TRBD2 (7 bases). Trimming shortened V by 6 bases and J by 2 bases, and 20 bases separated the two germline ends. CDR3 length: 16 residues. The germline CDR1 and CDR2 sequences are MNHNY and SVGAGI (reference sequence).

This chain uses TRBV4-1 with TRBJ2-5; TRBD1 matches at 10 bases. The CDR3 sequence is 16 residues long. The ends lost 4 bases at V and 4 bases at J; junction bases unmatched: 9. Per germline, CDR1 MGHRA and CDR2 YSYEKL. The CDR3 sequence: CASSREGDRGRETQYF. CDR3 sequence (DNA): TGCGCCAGCAGCCGGGAGGGGGACAGGGGCAGAGAGACCCAGTACTTC.

The CDR3 DNA follows: TGTGCCAGTAGTATTCGGACAGGGGTAGGGGGTCAGCCCCAGCATTTT. It specifies CASSIRTGVGGQPQHF. V is TRBV19 and J is TRBJ1-5; 9 bases align to TRBD1. Germline V lookup: CDR1 LNHDA, CDR2 SQIVND (reference sequence). The CDR3 spans 16 residues. Trimming took 3 bases from V and 6 from J; bases not matched to a gene: 9.

V usage is TRBV5-4 and J usage is TRBJ1-2; TRBD1 matches 7 bases. CDR3 size: 15 residues. V shed 1 base, J shed 2 bases, and the junction held 5 bases outside the gene matches. Looked up from germline, CDR1 is SGHNT and CDR2 is YYREEE (reference sequence). For the CDR3, the DNA is TGTGCCAGCAGCTTGTGGGGCAGGGGGAACTATGGCTACACCTTC. Residues: CASSLWGRGNYGYTF.

The chain is built from TRBV24-1 and TRBJ1-3; D is unresolved. The length of the CDR3 is 15 residues. V dropped 9 bases and J dropped 2 bases, with 16 bases sitting between them. In germline, CDR1 is KGHDR, CDR2 SFDVKD. CDR3 bases: TGTGCCACCCTCTTGGAGATGCGGGCTGGAAACACCATATATTTT. Translation: CATLLEMRAGNTIYF.

This chain connects TRBV13 to TRBJ2-4; D may be TRBD2 (6 bases). The V end was cut by 4 bases, the J end by 0 bases, with 22 bases between. The CDR3 sequence is 19 residues long. Germline CDR1 reads PRHDT; CDR2 reads FYEKMQ (reference sequence). DNA of the CDR3: TGTGCCAGCAGCTCCGGCGGGGCTACGGTCGTACTAGCCAAAAACATTCAGTACTTC. This sequence encodes CASSSGGATVVLAKNIQYF.

The chain combines TRBV2 with TRBJ2-5; D might be TRBD1 (5 bases). Looked up from germline, CDR1 is SNHLY and CDR2 is FYNNEI. V lost 3 bases and J 4 bases, leaving 6 bases between the germline ends. The CDR3 has 12 residues. The CDR3: CASSDRGETQYF. CDR3 coding DNA: TGTGCCAGCAGTGATAGGGGAGAGACCCAGTACTTC.

The V gene is TRBV7-3, the J gene TRBJ1-2, with D unclear. There are 11 residues in the CDR3. In germline, CDR1 is SGHTA, CDR2 FQGTGA. V was cut by 5 bases and J by 3 bases, with 4 bases left in between. The CDR3 sequence is CASSRDYGYTF. CDR3 nucleotides: TGTGCCAGCAGCCGAGACTATGGCTACACCTTC. Supplemented by reference TRBV7-3 and TRBJ1-2, the full variable domain reads GAGVSQTPSNKVTEKGKYVELRCDPISGHTALYWYRQSLGQGPEFLIYFQGTGAADDSGLPNDRFFAVRPEGSVSTLKIQRTERGDSAVYLCASSRDYGYTFGSGTRLTVV.

V gene TRBV6-4 combines with J gene TRBJ2-5; 10 bases fit TRBD2. The CDR3 contains 14 residues. The V segment lost 4 bases and the J segment 4 bases; nucleotides outside the gene matches: 3. Germline values: CDR1 MRHNA, CDR2 SNTAGT. The chain's CDR3 is CASSVLAGAETQYF. Written as DNA, the CDR3 is TGTGCCAGCAGTGTCCTAGCGGGGGCAGAGACCCAGTACTTC.

The V gene is TRBV6-6, the J gene TRBJ2-2; D unclear. Looked up from germline, CDR1 is MNHNY and CDR2 is SVGAGI (reference sequence). The V gene lost 0 bases and the J gene lost 3 bases, with 11 bases spanning the gap. CDR3 size: 16 residues. CDR3 in DNA: TGTGCCAGCAGTTACTCATCCGGGTCCTACACCGGGGAGCTGTTTTTT. Its protein product is CASSYSSGSYTGELFF.

V is TRBV5-8 and J is TRBJ2-1, with TRBD2 matching 7 bases. This CDR3 has 16 residues. CDR1 SGHTS and CDR2 YDEGEE come from the germline V gene. J was trimmed by 1 base and V by 4 bases; bases with no gene match: 8. CDR3 amino acids: CASSPWGGLSYNEQFF. CDR3 in DNA: TGTGCCAGCAGCCCTTGGGGGGGTTTGTCCTACAATGAGCAGTTCTTC.

The rearrangement joins TRBV7-3 to TRBJ2-1; 11 bases align to TRBD2. This CDR3 is built from 16 residues. V trimming: 1 base; J trimming: 4 bases; junction bases outside the gene matches: 3. Germline CDR1 and CDR2: SGHTA and FQGTGA. DNA of the CDR3: TGTGCCAGCAGCTTAAATAGCGGGGGGGCTTACAATGAGCAGTTCTTC. Amino acids: CASSLNSGGAYNEQFF.